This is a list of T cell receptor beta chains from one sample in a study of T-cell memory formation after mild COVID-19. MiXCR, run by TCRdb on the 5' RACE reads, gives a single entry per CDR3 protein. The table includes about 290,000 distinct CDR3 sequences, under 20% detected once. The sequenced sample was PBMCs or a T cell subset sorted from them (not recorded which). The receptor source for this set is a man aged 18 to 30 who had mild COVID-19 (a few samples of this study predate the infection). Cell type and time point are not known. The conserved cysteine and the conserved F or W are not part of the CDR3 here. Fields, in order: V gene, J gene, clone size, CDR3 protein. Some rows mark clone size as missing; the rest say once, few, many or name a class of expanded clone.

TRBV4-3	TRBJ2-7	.	ASSLSFGGDSYEQY
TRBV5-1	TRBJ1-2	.	ASSSSGQRHYGYT
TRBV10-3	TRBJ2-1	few	AISDGDRVGNEQF
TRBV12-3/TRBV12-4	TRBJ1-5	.	ASGEAYQPQH
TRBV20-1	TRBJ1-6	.	SAYRDRDNSPLH
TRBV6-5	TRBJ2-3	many	ASRRTGSDTQY
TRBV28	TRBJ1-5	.	ASFQGYQPQH
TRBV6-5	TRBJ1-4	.	ASSYSGEKLF
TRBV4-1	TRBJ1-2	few	ASSQLTGGSYGYT
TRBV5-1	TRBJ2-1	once	ASSPGTGDSYNEQF
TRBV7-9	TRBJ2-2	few	ASSTLTGLTNTGELF
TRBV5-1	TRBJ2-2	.	ASSLGGASGELF
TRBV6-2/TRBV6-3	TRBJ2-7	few	ASSRRGDKDYEQY
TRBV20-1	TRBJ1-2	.	SGGEANYGYT
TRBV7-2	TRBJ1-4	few	ASSQKVGGPGEKLF
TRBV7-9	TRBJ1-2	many	ASSPRGAVGYT
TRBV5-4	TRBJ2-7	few	ASSLERGFNEQY